These 4 T cell receptor beta chains were sequenced from one sample in a study of CD8 T cells in Susac syndrome. After extraction with the RNeasy kit, about 0.45 to 1 ug of the RNA was reverse transcribed using random hexamers. One entry per CDR3 protein results from TCRdb running MiXCR on the immunoSEQ multiplex PCR reads. The repertoire holds 150,000 to 200,000 distinct CDR3 sequences, with about 91% as singletons. Sequencing was carried out using CD4+ T cells from PBMCs. These receptors came from a human donor in good health.

V and J are TRBV4-1 and TRBJ2-1; D is undetermined. Trimming took off 1 base at V and 8 bases at J, with 12 bases between the two ends. CDR1 and CDR2 from the germline V gene are MGHRA and YSYEKL. The CDR3 has 14 residues. The CDR3 region is CASSQGPLSYEQFF. The CDR3 DNA reads as TGCGCCAGCAGCCAAGGTCCCCTCTCCTATGAGCAGTTCTTC.

This clonotype was picked up a small number of times. CDR3 in amino acids: CASSQDFPARTGGYEQYF. CDR3 DNA sequence: TGCGCCAGCAGCCAAGATTTCCCGGCGCGGACAGGGGGCTACGAGCAGTACTTC. This chain connects TRBV4-1 to TRBJ2-7; 10 positions match TRBD1. With V trimmed by 0 bases and J by 3 bases, 11 bases remained unmatched. This CDR3 region has 18 residues. The germline CDR1 and CDR2 sequences are MGHRA and YSYEKL.

This chain links TRBV19 with TRBJ2-5; 10 bases agree with TRBD1. This CDR3 is built from 15 residues. Germline V gene data show CDR1 as LNHDA and CDR2 as SQIVND (reference sequence). The V and J ends lost 5 bases and 4 bases, in that order; junction bases with no gene match: 7. The CDR3 DNA reads TGTGCCAGTAGTCACAAGGGACAGGGGAGAGAGACCCAGTACTTC. This codes for CASSHKGQGRETQYF. Based on the CDR3 plus reference TRBV19 and TRBJ2-5, the full variable domain is DGGITQSPKYLFRKEGQNVTLSCEQNLNHDAMYWYRQDPGQGLRLIYYSQIVNDFQKGDIAEGYSVSREKKESFPLTVTSAQKNPTAFYLCASSHKGQGRETQYFGPGTRLLVL.

CDR3 in amino acids: CASSLVWEPNTEAFF. The CDR3 DNA follows: TGCGCCAGCAGCTTGGTGTGGGAACCGAACACTGAAGCTTTCTTT. The rearrangement links TRBV5-1 to TRBJ1-1; D is ambiguous. The germline V gene encodes CDR1 SGHRS and CDR2 YFSETQ. The CDR3 sequence is 15 residues long. V shed 0 bases and J shed 1 base, with 10 bases lying between them.